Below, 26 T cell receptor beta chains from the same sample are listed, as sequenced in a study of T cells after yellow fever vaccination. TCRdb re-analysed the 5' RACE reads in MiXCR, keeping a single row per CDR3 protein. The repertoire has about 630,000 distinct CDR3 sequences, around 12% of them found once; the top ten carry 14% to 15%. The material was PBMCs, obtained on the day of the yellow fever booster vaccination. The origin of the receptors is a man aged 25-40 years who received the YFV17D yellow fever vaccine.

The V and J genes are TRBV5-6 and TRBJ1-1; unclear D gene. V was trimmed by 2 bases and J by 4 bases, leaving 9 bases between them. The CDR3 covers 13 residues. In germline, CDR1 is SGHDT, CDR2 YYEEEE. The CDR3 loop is CASSFGSGTEAFF. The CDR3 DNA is TGTGCCAGCAGCTTTGGGAGCGGCACTGAAGCTTTCTTT.

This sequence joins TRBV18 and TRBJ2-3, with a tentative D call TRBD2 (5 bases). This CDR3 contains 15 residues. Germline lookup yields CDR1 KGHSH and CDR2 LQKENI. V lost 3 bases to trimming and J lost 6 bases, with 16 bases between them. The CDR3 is CASSPRGSVVDTQYF. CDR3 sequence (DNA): TGTGCCAGCTCACCGAGAGGGAGCGTCGTGGATACGCAGTATTTT.

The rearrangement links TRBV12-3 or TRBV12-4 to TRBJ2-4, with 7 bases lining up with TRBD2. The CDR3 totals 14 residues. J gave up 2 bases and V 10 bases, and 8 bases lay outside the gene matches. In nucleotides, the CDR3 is TGTGCCACCAGGGCGGGACTAACCAAAAACATTCAGTACTTC. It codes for CATRAGLTKNIQYF.

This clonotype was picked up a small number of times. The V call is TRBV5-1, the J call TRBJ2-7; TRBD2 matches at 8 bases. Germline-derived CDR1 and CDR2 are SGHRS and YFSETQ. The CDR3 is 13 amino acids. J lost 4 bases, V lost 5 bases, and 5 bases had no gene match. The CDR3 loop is CASRGTSSYEQYF. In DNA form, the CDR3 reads TGCGCCAGCAGAGGGACTAGTTCGTACGAGCAGTACTTC.

The DNA of the CDR3 is TGCAGTGCCCCGATGGCGACAAGGAGCAGGGATTCACCCCTCCACTTT. It codes for CSAPMATRSRDSPLHF. The gene calls are TRBV20-1 and TRBJ1-6; a possible D gene is TRBD1 (5 bases). Trimming shortened V by 6 bases and J by 8 bases, and 23 bases separated the two germline ends. The CDR3 has 16 residues. From germline, CDR1 is DFQATT and CDR2 SNEGSKA (reference sequence).

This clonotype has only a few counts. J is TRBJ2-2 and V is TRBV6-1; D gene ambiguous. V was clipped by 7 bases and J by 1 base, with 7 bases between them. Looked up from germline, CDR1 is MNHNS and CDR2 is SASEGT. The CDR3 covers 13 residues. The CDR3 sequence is CASIKENTGELFF. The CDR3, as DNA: TGTGCCAGCATCAAAGAGAACACCGGGGAGCTGTTTTTT.

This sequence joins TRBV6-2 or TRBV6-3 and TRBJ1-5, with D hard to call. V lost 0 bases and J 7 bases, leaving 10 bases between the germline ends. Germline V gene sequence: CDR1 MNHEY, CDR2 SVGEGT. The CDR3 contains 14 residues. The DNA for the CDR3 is TGTGCCAGCAGTTACTCCTCCGTCGGACAGCCCCAGCATTTT. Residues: CASSYSSVGQPQHF.

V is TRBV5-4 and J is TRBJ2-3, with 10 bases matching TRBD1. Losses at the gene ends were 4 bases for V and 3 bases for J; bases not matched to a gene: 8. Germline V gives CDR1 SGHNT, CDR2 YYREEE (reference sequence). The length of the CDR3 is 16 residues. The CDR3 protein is CASSALGGQGTDTQYF. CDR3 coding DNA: TGTGCCAGCAGCGCCCTTGGGGGACAGGGGACAGATACGCAGTATTTT.

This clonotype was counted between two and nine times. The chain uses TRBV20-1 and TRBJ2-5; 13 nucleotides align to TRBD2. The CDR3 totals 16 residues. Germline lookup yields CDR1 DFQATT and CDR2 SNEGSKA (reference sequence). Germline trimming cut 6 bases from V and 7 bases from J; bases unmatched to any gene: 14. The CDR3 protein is CSAPLGLAGPSGTQYF. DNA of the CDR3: TGCAGTGCCCCACTGGGACTAGCGGGGCCCTCCGGGACCCAGTACTTC.

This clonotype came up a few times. The CDR3 DNA follows: TGCAGCGTTGTTTCTATGTGGAGGGGAATCGACCAAGAGACCCAGTACTTC. Its translation: CSVVSMWRGIDQETQYF. The V gene is TRBV29-1, the J gene TRBJ2-5, with D perhaps matching TRBD2 (6 bases). Trimming pared 4 bases from V and 0 bases from J, leaving 21 bases between. The CDR3 extends over 17 amino acids. Germline-derived CDR1 and CDR2 are SQVTM and ANQGSEA.

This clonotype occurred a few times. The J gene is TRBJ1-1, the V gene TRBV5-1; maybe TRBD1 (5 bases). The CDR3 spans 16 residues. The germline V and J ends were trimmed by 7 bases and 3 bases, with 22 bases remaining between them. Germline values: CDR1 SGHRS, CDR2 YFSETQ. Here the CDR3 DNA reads TGCGCCAGCCTCGGGCAGGGACGCGGAAAGTACACTGAAGCTTTCTTT. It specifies CASLGQGRGKYTEAFF.

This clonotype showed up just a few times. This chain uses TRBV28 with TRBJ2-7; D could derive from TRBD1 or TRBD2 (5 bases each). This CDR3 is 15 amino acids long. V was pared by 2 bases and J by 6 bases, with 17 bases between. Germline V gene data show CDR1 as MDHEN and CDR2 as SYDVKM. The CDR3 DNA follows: TGTGCCAGCAGTTTACCGGGGCTCCCCGGACTCGAGCAGTACTTC. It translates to CASSLPGLPGLEQYF.

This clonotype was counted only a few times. Here the CDR3 DNA reads TGCAGCGTGCAGACTAGCGGGAGTGCAGTAGATGAGCAGTTCTTC. Translation: CSVQTSGSAVDEQFF. This chain uses TRBV29-1 with TRBJ2-1, with TRBD2 matching over 12 bases. The CDR3 covers 15 residues. The J segment lost 8 bases and the V segment lost 6 bases, leaving 11 bases of the junction unmatched. Germline V CDR1 and CDR2: SQVTM, ANQGSEA.

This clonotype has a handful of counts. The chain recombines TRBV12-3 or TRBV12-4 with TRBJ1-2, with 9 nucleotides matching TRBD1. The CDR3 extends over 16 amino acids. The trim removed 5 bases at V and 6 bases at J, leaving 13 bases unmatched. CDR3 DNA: TGTGCCAGCAGTGCCGGGACAGGGCGTCCCGGAGATGGCTACACCTTC. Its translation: CASSAGTGRPGDGYTF.

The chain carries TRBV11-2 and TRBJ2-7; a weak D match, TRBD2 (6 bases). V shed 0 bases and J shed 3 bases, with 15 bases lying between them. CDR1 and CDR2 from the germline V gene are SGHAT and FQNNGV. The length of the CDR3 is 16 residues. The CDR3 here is CASSLDLGGTNYEQYF. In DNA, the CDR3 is TGTGCCAGCAGCTTAGATCTAGGCGGGACGAACTACGAGCAGTACTTC.

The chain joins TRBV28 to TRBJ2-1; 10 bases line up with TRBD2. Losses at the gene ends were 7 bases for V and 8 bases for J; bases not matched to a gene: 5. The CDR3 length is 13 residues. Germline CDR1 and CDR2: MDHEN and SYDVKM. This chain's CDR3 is CASTLSGRYEQFF. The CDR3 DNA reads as TGTGCCAGCACCCTTAGCGGGAGGTATGAGCAGTTCTTC.

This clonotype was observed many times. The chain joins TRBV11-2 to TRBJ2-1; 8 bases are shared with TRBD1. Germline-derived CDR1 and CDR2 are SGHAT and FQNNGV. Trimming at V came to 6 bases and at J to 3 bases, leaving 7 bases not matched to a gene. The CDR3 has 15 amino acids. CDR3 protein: CASSSTGVNYNEQFF. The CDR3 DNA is TGTGCCAGCAGTTCGACAGGGGTGAACTACAATGAGCAGTTCTTC. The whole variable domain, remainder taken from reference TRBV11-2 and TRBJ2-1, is EAGVAQSPRYKIIEKRQSVAFWCNPISGHATLYWYQQILGQGPKLLIQFQNNGVVDDSQLPKDRFSAERLKGVDSTLKIQPAKLEDSAVYLCASSSTGVNYNEQFFGPGTRLTVL.

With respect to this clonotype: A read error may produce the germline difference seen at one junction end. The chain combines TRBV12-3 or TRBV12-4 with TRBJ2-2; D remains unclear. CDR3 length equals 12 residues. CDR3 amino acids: CGSTPFPGELFF. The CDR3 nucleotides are TGTGGCAGCACCCCTTTCCCCGGGGAGCTGTTTTTT.

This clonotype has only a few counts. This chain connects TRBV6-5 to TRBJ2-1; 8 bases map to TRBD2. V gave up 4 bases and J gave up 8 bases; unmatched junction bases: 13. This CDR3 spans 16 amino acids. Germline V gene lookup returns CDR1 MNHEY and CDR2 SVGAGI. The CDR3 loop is CASSSSRLARRDEQFF. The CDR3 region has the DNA TGTGCCAGCAGTTCATCCAGACTAGCGAGAAGGGATGAGCAGTTCTTC.

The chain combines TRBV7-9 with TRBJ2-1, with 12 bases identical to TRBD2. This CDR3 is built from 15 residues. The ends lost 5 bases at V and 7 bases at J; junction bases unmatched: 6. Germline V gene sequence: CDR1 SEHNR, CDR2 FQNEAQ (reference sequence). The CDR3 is CASSPSSGRVNEQFF. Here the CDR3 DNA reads TGTGCCAGCAGCCCTTCTAGCGGGAGGGTTAATGAGCAGTTCTTC.

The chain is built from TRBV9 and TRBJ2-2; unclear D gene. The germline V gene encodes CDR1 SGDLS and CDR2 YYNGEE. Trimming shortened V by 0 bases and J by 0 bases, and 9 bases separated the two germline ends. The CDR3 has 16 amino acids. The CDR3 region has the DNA TGTGCCAGCAGCGTAGTTGACCGTACGAACACCGGGGAGCTGTTTTTT. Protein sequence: CASSVVDRTNTGELFF.

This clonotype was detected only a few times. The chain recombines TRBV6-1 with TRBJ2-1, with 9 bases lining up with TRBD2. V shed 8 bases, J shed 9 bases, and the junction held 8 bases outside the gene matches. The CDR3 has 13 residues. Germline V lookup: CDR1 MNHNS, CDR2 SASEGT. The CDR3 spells CASVGSGSFEQFF. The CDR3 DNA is TGTGCCAGCGTAGGTAGCGGGAGCTTTGAGCAGTTCTTC.

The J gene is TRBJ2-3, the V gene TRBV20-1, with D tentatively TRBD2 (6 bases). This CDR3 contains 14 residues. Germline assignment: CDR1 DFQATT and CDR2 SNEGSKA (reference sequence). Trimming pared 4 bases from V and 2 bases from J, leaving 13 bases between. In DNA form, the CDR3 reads TGCAGTGCTAAAACTAGCTTTCTCACAGATACGCAGTATTTT. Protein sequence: CSAKTSFLTDTQYF.

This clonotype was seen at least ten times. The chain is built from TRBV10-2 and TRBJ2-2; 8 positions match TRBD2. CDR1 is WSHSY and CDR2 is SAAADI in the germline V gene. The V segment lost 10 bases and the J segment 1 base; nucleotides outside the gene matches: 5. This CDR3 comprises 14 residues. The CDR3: CATTGGMNTGELFF. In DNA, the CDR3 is TGCGCCACCACGGGAGGGATGAACACCGGGGAGCTGTTTTTT.

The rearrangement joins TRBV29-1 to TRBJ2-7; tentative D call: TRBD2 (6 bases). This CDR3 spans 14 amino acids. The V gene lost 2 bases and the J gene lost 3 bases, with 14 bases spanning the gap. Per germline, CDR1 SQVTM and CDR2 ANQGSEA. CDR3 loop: CSVESAGSNYEQYF. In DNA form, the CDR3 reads TGCAGCGTTGAAAGTGCGGGGTCGAACTACGAGCAGTACTTC.

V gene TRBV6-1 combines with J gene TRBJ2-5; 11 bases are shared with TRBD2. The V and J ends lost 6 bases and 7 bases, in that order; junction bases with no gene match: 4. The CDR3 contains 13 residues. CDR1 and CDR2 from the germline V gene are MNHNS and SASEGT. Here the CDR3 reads CASRLAGEGTQYF. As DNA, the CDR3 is TGTGCCAGCAGACTAGCGGGAGAGGGGACCCAGTACTTC.